This T cell receptor beta chain was recorded in a study of T-cell reconstitution after alpha-beta-depleted transplantation in children. Germline CDR1 reads SGHAT; CDR2 reads FQNNGV. There are 13 residues in the CDR3. In the case of this clonotype: A read error may produce the germline difference seen at one junction end.

Unique molecular identifiers were incorporated during preparation of the TCRbeta library. TCRdb itself ran the PCR reads through MiXCR, one entry per CDR3 protein. The table records nearly 550,000 distinct CDR3 sequences, about a sixth of them present only once. The material was PBMCs from the stem cell graft donor, obtained from the stem cell graft. The chain carries TRBV11-2 and TRBJ1-5; D is uncertain. The TCR comes from a human donor who donated a stem cell graft to a child with acute lymphoblastic leukemia. The CDR3 DNA reads as TGTGCCAGCAGCATAGACACCTTTCAGCCCCAGCATTTT. Protein: CASSIDTFQPQHF.